This entry concerns a single T cell receptor (beta chain). Its antigen is still unknown. Germline CDR1 and CDR2: SGHRS and YFSETQ. CDR3 length equals 13 residues. V shed 7 bases, J shed 3 bases, and the junction held 5 bases outside the gene matches. This sample is part of a study of T cell clonotyping in hematopoietic cell transplantation. Study-wide findings and caveats: Pathologically expanded recipient clonotypes increased progressively from day 30 to day 180 as diversity fell. Few recipient clonotypes overlapped donors; over 95% were de novo at given depth.

Produced via immunoSEQ multiplex PCR; TCRdb's table is partial and in-frame only. The sample yields roughly 29,000 clones, approximately 90% seen once. The starting material was PBMCs, obtained 100 days after allogeneic stem cell transplant. V usage is TRBV5-1 and J usage is TRBJ2-5, with 8 positions matching TRBD1. The TCR comes from a female patient aged 50-59 years who had an allogeneic stem cell transplant from a related donor, so the T cells may come from the graft donor. Some clones in this sample may be carry-over from other donors' samples. CDR3 DNA sequence: TGCGCCAGCGGAACAGGGGGGAAAGAGACCCAGTACTTC. Amino acid sequence: CASGTGGKETQYF.